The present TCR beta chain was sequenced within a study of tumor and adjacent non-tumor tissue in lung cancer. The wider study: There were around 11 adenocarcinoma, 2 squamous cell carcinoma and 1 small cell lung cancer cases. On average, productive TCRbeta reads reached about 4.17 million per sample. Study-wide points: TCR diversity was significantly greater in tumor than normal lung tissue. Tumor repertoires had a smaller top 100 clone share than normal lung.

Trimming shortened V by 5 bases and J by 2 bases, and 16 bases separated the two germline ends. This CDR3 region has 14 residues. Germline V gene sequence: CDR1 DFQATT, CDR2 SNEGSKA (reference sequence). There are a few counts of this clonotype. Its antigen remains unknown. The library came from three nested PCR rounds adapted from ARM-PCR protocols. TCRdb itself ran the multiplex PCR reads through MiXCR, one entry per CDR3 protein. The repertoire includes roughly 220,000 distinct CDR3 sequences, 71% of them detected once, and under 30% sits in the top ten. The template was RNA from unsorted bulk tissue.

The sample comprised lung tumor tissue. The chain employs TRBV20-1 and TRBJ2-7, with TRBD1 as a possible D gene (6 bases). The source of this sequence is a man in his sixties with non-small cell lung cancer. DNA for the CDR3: TGCAGTGCTTTGGGGGCCATAAATACCTACGAGCAGTACTTC. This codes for CSALGAINTYEQYF.